This TCR beta chain stems from a study of blood T cells in healthy people across ages. Sample-barcoded 5' priming and a J-beta primer mix drove a second PCR of roughly 6 to 12 cycles. CDR3-containing paired-end reads numbering at least 2.5 million came from each sample. In TCRdb, the 5' RACE reads were re-called with MiXCR into one record per CDR3 protein. There are 850,000 to 1,100,000 distinct CDR3 sequences in the sample; around two fifths occur only once, and about 12% lies in the top ten. This clonotype showed up just a few times. The CDR3 totals 12 residues. CDR1 MDHEN and CDR2 SYDVKM come from the germline V gene. V was shortened by 6 bases and J by 5 bases, with 11 bases between the two germline ends.

The clonotype originates from a man between 18 and 35 years old in good health. The chain couples TRBV28 to TRBJ2-7; tentative D call: TRBD1 (6 bases). The sequenced sample consisted of blood. The CDR3 DNA follows: TGTGCCAGCAGCCCTGGGGGCCACGAGCAGTACTTC. This translates into CASSPGGHEQYF. The full variable domain, its missing parts supplied by reference TRBV28 and TRBJ2-7, is DVKVTQSSRYLVKRTGEKVFLECVQDMDHENMFWYRQDPGLGLRLIYFSYDVKMKEKGDIPEGYSVSREKKERFSLILESASTNQTSMYLCASSPGGHEQYFGPGTRLTVT.